Following are 29 T cell receptor beta chains from one sample sequenced in a study of T cell changes during pregnancy in multiple sclerosis. Here immunoSEQ multiplex PCR was the method, and the copy in TCRdb shows in-frame clones only, minus some. The data contain around 57,000 clones, about 90% of them singletons. This specimen was peripheral blood, taken in the first trimester of pregnancy. Receptors originate from a female donor in good health, enrolled as a control in a pregnancy study.

This chain joins TRBV7-2 and TRBJ1-6; D gene unclear. There are 15 residues in the CDR3. Trimming left V 3 bases short and J 11 bases short, with 17 bases between. CDR1 is SGHTA, CDR2 FQGNSA, per germline. CDR3 bases: TGTGCCAGCAGCTTGGGCCAGCAGCTTAGGACACCCCTCCACTTT. Protein: CASSLGQQLRTPLHF.

CDR3 amino acids: CASRRSSYNEQFF. The CDR3 DNA reads TGTGCCAGCAGGCGAAGCTCCTACAATGAGCAGTTCTTC. The chain recombines TRBV6-1 with TRBJ2-1; D is unresolved. The CDR3 has 13 amino acids. Germline CDR1 and CDR2: MNHNS and SASEGT. V lost 6 bases to trimming and J lost 0 bases, with 6 bases between them.

This chain uses TRBV4-3 with TRBJ1-2, with 8 bases lining up with TRBD1. From germline, CDR1 is LGHNA and CDR2 YSLEER. There are 12 residues in the CDR3. V lost 6 bases to trimming and J lost 6 bases; unmatched junction nucleotides: 3. The CDR3 loop reads CASRLDRDGYTF. In nucleotides, the CDR3 is TGCGCCAGCAGGTTGGACAGGGATGGCTACACCTTC.

V and J are TRBV5-4 and TRBJ2-1; 8 nucleotides line up with TRBD2. J lost 8 bases, V lost 4 bases, and 11 bases had no gene match. There are 15 residues in the CDR3. The germline gives CDR1 SGHNT, CDR2 YYREEE (reference sequence). The CDR3 DNA follows: TGTGCCAGCAGCGCGCCCGGGACTAGTCAGCATGAGCAGTTCTTC. This sequence encodes CASSAPGTSQHEQFF.

The chain couples TRBV4-3 to TRBJ2-3; 9 bases line up with TRBD2. The V segment lost 1 base and the J segment 10 bases; nucleotides outside the gene matches: 15. Germline V gene sequence: CDR1 LGHNA, CDR2 YSLEER. The CDR3 runs to 17 residues. CDR3 residues: CASSQAPGGGGGDPQYF. The DNA for the CDR3 is TGCGCCAGCAGCCAAGCCCCGGGCGGGGGGGGTGGGGATCCGCAGTATTTT.

The V and J genes are TRBV6-1 and TRBJ2-3; 12 bases are shared with TRBD2. This CDR3 has 15 residues. Looked up from germline, CDR1 is MNHNS and CDR2 is SASEGT. V was clipped by 6 bases and J by 6 bases; unmatched bases: 7. Here the CDR3 DNA reads TGTGCCAGCAGCCTAGCGGGGGGGCCGGTGGATACGCAGTATTTT. This translates into CASSLAGGPVDTQYF.

The chain carries TRBV29-1 and TRBJ1-1, with 7 positions matching TRBD1. Germline CDR1 reads SQVTM; CDR2 reads ANQGSEA. The CDR3 is made up of 13 amino acids. V was pared by 8 bases and J by 1 base, with 7 bases of the junction left unmatched. This CDR3 reads CSLRQGGNTEAFF. CDR3 in DNA: TGCAGCTTGCGACAGGGAGGGAACACTGAAGCTTTCTTT.

The rearrangement links TRBV4-3 to TRBJ1-1, with TRBD1 identical over 7 bases. The V and J ends lost 5 bases and 1 base, in that order; junction bases with no gene match: 4. CDR1 LGHNA and CDR2 YSLEER come from the germline V gene. There are 14 residues in the CDR3. As DNA, the CDR3 is TGCGCCAGCAGCTCCCGACAGGGGAACACTGAAGCTTTCTTT. Protein product: CASSSRQGNTEAFF.

The CDR3 sequence is CASSIFLVVNQPQHF. In nucleotides, the CDR3 is TGTGCCAGTAGTATCTTTCTAGTGGTCAATCAGCCCCAGCATTTT. The chain is built from TRBV19 and TRBJ1-5; D gene ambiguous. Germline CDR1 and CDR2: LNHDA and SQIVND (reference sequence). V lost 3 bases, J lost 3 bases, and 12 bases lay in between. This CDR3 region has 15 residues.

The rearrangement links TRBV6-4 to TRBJ2-6, with 9 bases fitting TRBD1. The ends lost 6 bases at V and 0 bases at J; junction bases unmatched: 3. The CDR3 length is 16 residues. The V gene's germline CDR1 is MRHNA and CDR2 SNTAGT. The CDR3 region is CASSETGGSGANVLTF. For the CDR3, the DNA is TGTGCCAGCAGCGAGACAGGGGGCTCTGGGGCCAACGTCCTGACTTTC.

The chain combines TRBV7-3 with TRBJ2-3, with 7 bases matching TRBD1. This CDR3 has 15 amino acids. V dropped 5 bases and J dropped 1; count of bases not matched to a gene: 6. CDR1 and CDR2 (germline): SGHTA, FQGTGA. The DNA of the CDR3 is TGTGCCAGCAGCCTTAGACAGGGTGGCACAGATACGCAGTATTTT. Amino acids: CASSLRQGGTDTQYF.

This chain joins TRBV14 and TRBJ1-1; no definite D call. Germline assignment: CDR1 SGHDN and CDR2 FVKESK. The CDR3 runs 13 residues. The V end lost 1 base, the J end lost 5 bases, and 8 bases lay between the germline ends. Here the CDR3 reads CASSQVPGTEAFF. CDR3 DNA sequence: TGTGCCAGCAGCCAAGTTCCGGGTACTGAAGCTTTCTTT.

V and J are TRBV7-9 and TRBJ2-2, with TRBD2 identical over 8 bases. The germline gives CDR1 SEHNR, CDR2 FQNEAQ (reference sequence). Trimming took 4 bases from V and 0 from J; bases not matched to a gene: 4. The CDR3 sequence is 16 residues long. For the CDR3, the DNA is TGTGCCAGCAGCTCCCAACTAGCGGCGAACACCGGGGAGCTGTTTTTT. It yields the protein CASSSQLAANTGELFF.

The chain carries TRBV19 and TRBJ2-1; D not certain. The germline V and J ends were trimmed by 5 bases and 2 bases, with 4 bases remaining between them. Germline values: CDR1 LNHDA, CDR2 SQIVND (reference sequence). This CDR3 comprises 12 residues. DNA of the CDR3: TGTGCCAGTAGTCGGGCCTACAATGAGCAGTTCTTC. It yields the protein CASSRAYNEQFF.

The chain employs TRBV7-2 and TRBJ1-1; 8 bases agree with TRBD1. V was pared by 3 bases and J by 3 bases, with 12 bases of the junction left unmatched. Per the germline V gene, CDR1 is SGHTA and CDR2 is FQGNSA. The CDR3 sequence is 17 residues long. The CDR3 DNA sequence: TGTGCCAGCAGCTTTTGGGACAGGTATGGTGATGACACTGAAGCTTTCTTT. Protein sequence: CASSFWDRYGDDTEAFF. The whole variable domain, filled in from reference TRBV7-2 and TRBJ1-1, reads GAGVSQSPSNKVTEKGKDVELRCDPISGHTALYWYRQSLGQGLEFLIYFQGNSAPDKSGLPSDRFSAERTGGSVSTLTIQRTQQEDSAVYLCASSFWDRYGDDTEAFFGQGTRLTVV.

The chain joins TRBV11-2 to TRBJ1-2; 8 bases line up with TRBD1. After removal of 5 bases from V and 3 bases from J, the junction contained 5 bases not matched to a gene. This CDR3 contains 14 residues. Germline V gene data show CDR1 as SGHAT and CDR2 as FQNNGV. CDR3 DNA sequence: TGTGCCAGCAGCCTACAGGGGGTGGACTATGGCTACACCTTC. Amino acids: CASSLQGVDYGYTF.

The table lists this clone with a few counts. The chain recombines TRBV30 with TRBJ1-1; D is possibly TRBD1 (6 bases). Trimming pared 2 bases from V and 4 bases from J, leaving 8 bases between. The CDR3 spans 12 residues. Germline V gene data show CDR1 as GTSNPN and CDR2 as SVGIG (reference sequence). The CDR3 DNA sequence: TGTGCCTGGAGTCCGACAGGCACTGAAGCTTTCTTT. It codes for CAWSPTGTEAFF.

This chain connects TRBV7-9 to TRBJ1-1; weak D call: TRBD1 (5 bases). The germline gives CDR1 SEHNR, CDR2 FQNEAQ (reference sequence). Trimming removed 4 bases from V and 7 bases from J, with 16 bases in between. The CDR3 spans 14 residues. The CDR3 DNA reads TGTGCCAGCAGCTCGGGGGGTTGGGTGGGTGAAGCTTTCTTT. Protein product: CASSSGGWVGEAFF.

The V and J genes are TRBV7-2 and TRBJ1-2, with TRBD1 matching over 9 bases. Looked up from germline, CDR1 is SGHTA and CDR2 is FQGNSA. This CDR3 has 14 amino acids. The V gene end was trimmed by 5 bases and the J gene end by 5 bases; junction bases not matched to a gene: 6. CDR3 bases: TGTGCCAGCAGCAGAGGACAGGGGCGATATGGCTACACCTTC. Residues: CASSRGQGRYGYTF. Variable domain in full (rest from reference TRBV7-2 and TRBJ1-2): GAGVSQSPSNKVTEKGKDVELRCDPISGHTALYWYRQSLGQGLEFLIYFQGNSAPDKSGLPSDRFSAERTGGSVSTLTIQRTQQEDSAVYLCASSRGQGRYGYTFGSGTRLTVV.

This clone appeared a few times. This rearrangement joins TRBV10-1 to TRBJ1-1; the match to TRBD1 covers 7 bases. This CDR3 contains 14 residues. Germline trimming cut 4 bases from V and 0 bases from J; bases unmatched to any gene: 2. Germline V gives CDR1 WNHNN, CDR2 SYGVQD (reference sequence). The CDR3 region is CASSGDSVNTEAFF. The CDR3 region has the DNA TGCGCCAGCAGTGGGGACAGCGTGAACACTGAAGCTTTCTTT.

This chain links TRBV5-6 with TRBJ1-1; 7 bases align to TRBD1. J lost 2 bases, V lost 4 bases, and 5 bases had no gene match. Germline-derived CDR1 and CDR2 are SGHDT and YYEEEE. The CDR3 is 14 residues long. CDR3 coding DNA: TGTGCCAGCAGCCATGACAGGGATAACACTGAAGCTTTCTTT. This sequence encodes CASSHDRDNTEAFF. The variable domain in full, completed from reference TRBV5-6 and TRBJ1-1, reads DAGVTQSPTHLIKTRGQQVTLRCSPKSGHDTVSWYQQALGQGPQFIFQYYEEEERQRGNFPDRFSGHQFPNYSSELNVNALLLGDSALYLCASSHDRDNTEAFFGQGTRLTVV.

The chain recombines TRBV10-3 with TRBJ1-5, with D tentatively TRBD1 (5 bases). Germline V gene sequence: CDR1 ENHRY, CDR2 SYGVKD. The ends were cut back, 0 bases at V and 5 bases at J, with 11 bases in the middle. This CDR3 contains 15 residues. The CDR3 is CAISESTRRDQPQHF. As DNA, the CDR3 is TGTGCCATCAGTGAGTCGACTCGCAGGGATCAGCCCCAGCATTTT.

The chain carries TRBV11-3 and TRBJ2-1, with 7 bases aligning to TRBD1. V gave up 5 bases and J gave up 4 bases; unmatched junction bases: 5. The CDR3 sequence is 14 residues long. Germline V CDR1 and CDR2: SGHNT, YENEEA. CDR3 nucleotides: TGTGCCAGCAGCCAGGGGACAGCATACAATGAGCAGTTCTTC. It specifies CASSQGTAYNEQFF.

The CDR3 loop is CAITSPGGGPYGYTF. The CDR3 DNA reads as TGTGCCATCACATCGCCGGGGGGCGGGCCCTATGGCTACACCTTC. The chain couples TRBV10-3 to TRBJ1-2; D possibly corresponds to TRBD1 (6 bases). Germline V gene data show CDR1 as ENHRY and CDR2 as SYGVKD. Trimming shortened V by 7 bases and J by 4 bases, and 19 bases separated the two germline ends. The length of the CDR3 is 15 residues.

The V call is TRBV4-2, the J call TRBJ2-7; 9 bases are shared with TRBD2. The V gene end was trimmed by 0 bases and the J gene end by 0 bases; junction bases not matched to a gene: 9. Germline CDR1 is LGHNA and CDR2 is YNFKEQ. The CDR3 is 18 residues long. The CDR3 sequence is CASSQDRQAGGLSYEQYF. The CDR3, as DNA: TGTGCCAGCAGCCAAGATAGACAAGCGGGGGGACTCTCCTACGAGCAGTACTTC.

The chain employs TRBV15 and TRBJ1-1, with D hard to call. Germline CDR1 is LNHNV and CDR2 is YYDKDF (reference sequence). The CDR3 is 15 residues long. V shed 3 bases and J shed 3 bases, with 14 bases lying between them. In DNA, the CDR3 is TGTGCCACCAGCAGGGAATACAGAGCTCACACTGAAGCTTTCTTT. Its translation: CATSREYRAHTEAFF.

The genes are TRBV5-1 and TRBJ2-3; 9 nucleotides line up with TRBD2. With 0 bases clipped from V and 0 bases from J, the junction kept 2 bases outside the gene matches. CDR3 size: 16 residues. The V gene's germline CDR1 is SGHRS and CDR2 YFSETQ. The CDR3 region has the DNA TGCGCCAGCAGCTTGGATAGCGGGGGAAGCACAGATACGCAGTATTTT. Translated, it gives CASSLDSGGSTDTQYF.

This chain links TRBV7-2 with TRBJ1-1, with D tentatively TRBD1 (6 bases). The V end lost 5 bases, the J end lost 7 bases, and 14 bases lay between the germline ends. This CDR3 contains 13 residues. Germline V gene lookup returns CDR1 SGHTA and CDR2 FQGNSA. The CDR3 region is CASSHRGADEAFF. CDR3 nucleotides: TGTGCCAGCAGCCACCGGGGGGCGGATGAAGCTTTCTTT. The full variable domain, with the rest looked up from reference TRBV7-2 and TRBJ1-1, is GAGVSQSPSNKVTEKGKDVELRCDPISGHTALYWYRQSLGQGLEFLIYFQGNSAPDKSGLPSDRFSAERTGGSVSTLTIQRTQQEDSAVYLCASSHRGADEAFFGQGTRLTVV.

The sample holds a few counts of this clone. J is TRBJ1-2 and V is TRBV19; the D is unclear. Between the trimmed V and J ends, which lost 1 base and 2 bases, there was a span of 8 bases. Germline CDR1 is LNHDA and CDR2 is SQIVND (reference sequence). The CDR3 totals 14 residues. CDR3 residues: CASSIVIENYGYTF. The CDR3 DNA reads TGTGCCAGTAGTATAGTGATCGAGAACTATGGCTACACCTTC.